Listed here are 30 T cell receptor beta chains from one sample, sequenced in a study of shared clonotypes between healthy human individuals. Sequencing used immunoSEQ multiplex PCR; TCRdb keeps in-frame clones, though not all of them. The sample consists of around 990,000 clones, approximately 75% of them appearing once. Sequencing was performed on memory CD4+ T cells from PBMCs. Subset noted: CD45RA-negative fraction. Receptors were obtained from a young man in good health. Some clones in this sample may be carry-over from other donors' samples.

The chain uses TRBV9 and TRBJ2-5; D is undetermined. The CDR3 consists of 16 residues. The V end was cut by 3 bases, the J end by 0 bases, with 15 bases between. CDR1 SGDLS and CDR2 YYNGEE come from the germline V gene. The CDR3 sequence is CASSGTMVAHQETQYF. As DNA, the CDR3 is TGTGCCAGCAGCGGAACAATGGTAGCCCACCAAGAGACCCAGTACTTC.

The chain joins TRBV2 to TRBJ2-2, with D unresolved. CDR3 length: 13 amino acids. Germline V lookup: CDR1 SNHLY, CDR2 FYNNEI. V dropped 4 bases and J dropped 2 bases, with 5 bases sitting between them. CDR3 nucleotide sequence: TGTGCCAGCAGTGTCGGCAACACCGGGGAGCTGTTTTTT. Translated: CASSVGNTGELFF. The variable domain in full, with the rest retrieved from reference TRBV2 and TRBJ2-2, is EPEVTQTPSHQVTQMGQEVILRCVPISNHLYFYWYRQILGQKVEFLVSFYNNEISEKSEIFDDQFSVERPDGSNFTLKIRSTKLEDSAMYFCASSVGNTGELFFGEGSRLTVL.

The chain links TRBV5-1 to TRBJ2-1, with TRBD2 matching 7 bases. In germline, CDR1 is SGHRS, CDR2 YFSETQ. J was trimmed by 4 bases and V by 5 bases; bases with no gene match: 3. The CDR3 length is 13 residues. The CDR3 bases are TGCGCCAGCAGGCCGGGGGGTTACAATGAGCAGTTCTTC. Encoded protein: CASRPGGYNEQFF.

The chain recombines TRBV4-2 with TRBJ2-7, with D tentatively TRBD2 (5 bases). V was clipped by 4 bases and J by 4 bases, with 17 bases between them. CDR1 and CDR2 (germline): LGHNA, YNFKEQ. The CDR3 covers 15 residues. DNA for the CDR3: TGTGCCAGCAGCCGGCGGGTCTCTCTGACGTACGAGCAGTACTTC. This gives the protein CASSRRVSLTYEQYF.

The chain is built from TRBV25-1 and TRBJ1-3; D uncertain. Trimming pared 3 bases from V and 0 bases from J, leaving 6 bases between. The germline V gene encodes CDR1 MGHDK and CDR2 SYGVNS. The CDR3 contains 14 residues. The CDR3 protein is CASSDPGSGNTIYF. CDR3 bases: TGTGCCAGCAGTGACCCAGGCTCTGGAAACACCATATATTTT.

This rearrangement joins TRBV28 to TRBJ2-5; D is perhaps TRBD1 or TRBD2 (5 bases each). Trimming shortened V by 7 bases and J by 7 bases, and 10 bases separated the two germline ends. This CDR3 is 11 amino acids long. Looked up from germline, CDR1 is MDHEN and CDR2 is SYDVKM. The CDR3 nucleotides are TGTGCCAGCATAGGGACGCGGACCCAGTACTTC. Encoded protein: CASIGTRTQYF.

This clone was detected a few times. This sample also contains other DNA sequences that code for the same CDR3. The chain combines TRBV7-3 with TRBJ2-5, with 9 nucleotides matching TRBD1. The CDR3 has 13 amino acids. Germline values: CDR1 SGHTA, CDR2 FQGTGA. With 3 bases clipped from V and 5 bases from J, the junction kept 1 base outside the gene matches. The CDR3 sequence is CASSFGQGETQYF. CDR3 sequence (DNA): TGTGCCAGCAGCTTCGGACAGGGGGAGACCCAGTACTTC.

The chain employs TRBV28 and TRBJ1-6; 7 nucleotides line up with TRBD1. V trimming: 9 bases; J trimming: 7 bases; junction bases outside the gene matches: 6. The CDR3 has 13 residues. Germline assignment: CDR1 MDHEN and CDR2 SYDVKM. CDR3 sequence (DNA): TGTGCCAGTCGACAGGGCGTCAATTCACCCCTCCACTTT. Protein sequence: CASRQGVNSPLHF.

The chain couples TRBV18 to TRBJ2-3, with D unresolved. The CDR3 sequence is 15 residues long. V gave up 5 bases and J gave up 2 bases, with 14 bases separating them. CDR1 KGHSH and CDR2 LQKENI come from the germline V gene. CDR3 coding DNA: TGTGCCAGCTCAACCGCGTCGGGTCCCACAGATACGCAGTATTTT. This codes for CASSTASGPTDTQYF.

The sample holds one count of this clone. This chain uses TRBV4-1 with TRBJ2-7; D tentatively fits TRBD1 or TRBD2 (5 bases each). CDR1 is MGHRA, CDR2 YSYEKL, per germline. The CDR3 extends over 16 amino acids. V lost 6 bases to trimming and J lost 5 bases, with 23 bases between them. CDR3 nucleotides: TGCGCCAGCAGTCGCCTTGGGGCACGGGGCTTGGACGAGCAGTACTTC. This sequence encodes CASSRLGARGLDEQYF.

This rearrangement joins TRBV6-1 to TRBJ2-2; TRBD2 might be the D (5 bases). Trimming left V 3 bases short and J 7 bases short, with 21 bases between. Germline CDR1 MNHNS, CDR2 SASEGT. The CDR3 extends over 17 amino acids. CDR3: CASSDPTRYHAGGELFF. The CDR3 DNA reads TGTGCCAGCAGTGACCCGACGCGCTACCACGCGGGCGGGGAGCTGTTTTTT.

The V and J genes are TRBV18 and TRBJ2-3, with TRBD2 matching over 7 bases. Germline CDR1 is KGHSH and CDR2 is LQKENI. The CDR3 runs 17 residues. The V segment lost 0 bases and the J segment 6 bases; nucleotides outside the gene matches: 12. Written as DNA, the CDR3 is TGTGCCAGCTCACCACCGGTCACGGGAGGCACCCGGGATACGCAGTATTTT. This gives the protein CASSPPVTGGTRDTQYF.

The chain couples TRBV5-1 to TRBJ2-7; 9 positions match TRBD1. J was trimmed by 1 base and V by 2 bases; bases with no gene match: 7. The CDR3 runs 16 residues. Germline CDR1 reads SGHRS; CDR2 reads YFSETQ. The CDR3 reads CASSFFGTGPSYEQYF. The DNA for the CDR3 is TGCGCCAGCAGCTTCTTCGGGACAGGGCCTTCCTACGAGCAGTACTTC.

Regarding this clone: A much larger clone sits a single nucleotide away, making a read error possible. V and J are TRBV30 and TRBJ2-6; TRBD1 is a possible D gene (5 bases). Per germline, CDR1 GTSNPN and CDR2 SVGIG (reference sequence). This CDR3 has 18 residues. For the CDR3, the DNA is TGTGCCTGTAGTGTAGACCAGGGTTCATACTCTGGGGCCAACGTCCTGACTTTC. Translating gives CACSVDQGSYSGANVLTF.

This chain joins TRBV7-8 and TRBJ2-5; 8 positions agree with TRBD2. The germline V gene encodes CDR1 SGHVS and CDR2 FQNEAQ. The CDR3 covers 17 residues. V lost 4 bases to trimming and J lost 0 bases; unmatched junction nucleotides: 10. The CDR3 DNA is TGTGCCAGCAGCTCCCTCGGGTTTAGCGGGGACCAAGAGACCCAGTACTTC. The encoded protein is CASSSLGFSGDQETQYF.

The V gene is TRBV5-6, the J gene TRBJ1-3; D call uncertain. This CDR3 spans 12 amino acids. The V end was cut by 2 bases, the J end by 5 bases, with 5 bases between. CDR1 is SGHDT, CDR2 YYEEEE, per germline. CDR3: CASSFGRNTIYF. The CDR3 region has the DNA TGTGCCAGCAGCTTCGGCCGAAACACCATATATTTT.

The chain carries TRBV6-1 and TRBJ1-4; D gene uncertain. Germline V gene data show CDR1 as MNHNS and CDR2 as SASEGT. V lost 0 bases and J 0 bases, leaving 14 bases between the germline ends. This CDR3 contains 18 residues. CDR3 in amino acids: CASSEAYLRAATNEKLFF. The CDR3 bases are TGTGCCAGCAGTGAAGCGTATCTGAGGGCAGCAACTAATGAAAAACTGTTTTTT.

The chain has TRBV19 and TRBJ2-7, with TRBD1 matching 9 bases. V dropped 6 bases and J dropped 3; count of bases not matched to a gene: 9. CDR1 and CDR2 from the germline V gene are LNHDA and SQIVND (reference sequence). The CDR3 has 15 residues. The CDR3 DNA is TGTGCCAGTAGACAAGGGGGGACAGGGATCTACGAGCAGTACTTC. Its translation is CASRQGGTGIYEQYF.

This clone was seen only a few times. DNA for the CDR3: TGTGCCAGCAGCTCCTGGGGGGCCGGGGCCAACGTCCTGACTTTC. Amino acids: CASSSWGAGANVLTF. This chain joins TRBV5-6 and TRBJ2-6, with D perhaps TRBD1 or TRBD2 (6 bases each). The CDR3 sequence is 15 residues long. Germline V gives CDR1 SGHDT, CDR2 YYEEEE. The ends were cut back, 3 bases at V and 4 bases at J, with 11 bases in the middle.

A few counts support this clone. V gene TRBV19 combines with J gene TRBJ2-3, with TRBD2 as a possible D gene (5 bases). Germline-derived CDR1 and CDR2 are LNHDA and SQIVND (reference sequence). V shed 5 bases and J shed 7 bases, with 16 bases lying between them. The CDR3 totals 14 residues. The DNA for the CDR3 is TGTGCCAGTAGTCTAGCCCCCGGAGACTATACGCAGTATTTT. Residues: CASSLAPGDYTQYF. The full variable domain, rest sourced from reference TRBV19 and TRBJ2-3, is DGGITQSPKYLFRKEGQNVTLSCEQNLNHDAMYWYRQDPGQGLRLIYYSQIVNDFQKGDIAEGYSVSREKKESFPLTVTSAQKNPTAFYLCASSLAPGDYTQYFGPGTRLTVL.

V and J are TRBV7-2 and TRBJ2-1; D remains unclear. CDR1 is SGHTA and CDR2 is FQGNSA in the germline V gene. This CDR3 is 16 amino acids long. V was cut by 1 base and J by 0 bases, with 10 bases left in between. In DNA form, the CDR3 reads TGTGCCAGCAGCTTAGGCCTCCTAAGCTCCTACAATGAGCAGTTCTTC. Its translation: CASSLGLLSSYNEQFF. Using reference TRBV7-2 and TRBJ2-1 for the parts outside the CDR3, the full variable domain is GAGVSQSPSNKVTEKGKDVELRCDPISGHTALYWYRQSLGQGLEFLIYFQGNSAPDKSGLPSDRFSAERTGGSVSTLTIQRTQQEDSAVYLCASSLGLLSSYNEQFFGPGTRLTVL.

This rearrangement joins TRBV5-4 to TRBJ2-5, with 8 bases aligning to TRBD2. With V trimmed by 2 bases and J by 5 bases, 8 bases remained unmatched. There are 15 residues in the CDR3. Germline V CDR1 and CDR2: SGHNT, YYREEE (reference sequence). CDR3 DNA: TGTGCCAGCAGCTTTCCGAGCGGGAGTCAGGAGACCCAGTACTTC. Its translation is CASSFPSGSQETQYF. The variable domain in full, with the rest retrieved from reference TRBV5-4 and TRBJ2-5, is ETGVTQSPTHLIKTRGQQVTLRCSSQSGHNTVSWYQQALGQGPQFIFQYYREEENGRGNFPPRFSGLQFPNYSSELNVNALELDDSALYLCASSFPSGSQETQYFGPGTRLLVL.

In this sample, this clone turned up once. The rearrangement uses TRBV7-9 and TRBJ1-1, with unresolved D. Germline V gives CDR1 SEHNR, CDR2 FQNEAQ (reference sequence). Between the trimmed V and J ends, which lost 3 bases and 4 bases, there was a span of 9 bases. CDR3 size: 13 residues. The CDR3 is CASSFAQGTEAFF. The CDR3 DNA follows: TGTGCCAGCAGCTTTGCCCAAGGCACTGAAGCTTTCTTT.

V is TRBV5-6 and J is TRBJ1-6, with D possibly TRBD1 on 5 matching bases. Trimming took 4 bases from V and 9 from J, leaving 11 bases between them. Germline V gives CDR1 SGHDT, CDR2 YYEEEE. This CDR3 comprises 13 residues. CDR3 in amino acids: CASSQGRGSPLHF. The DNA for the CDR3 is TGTGCCAGCAGCCAGGGACGCGGTTCACCCCTCCACTTT.

This sequence joins TRBV5-4 and TRBJ2-3; no definite D call. Looked up from germline, CDR1 is SGHNT and CDR2 is YYREEE (reference sequence). The CDR3 sequence is 13 residues long. The germline V and J ends were trimmed by 5 bases and 0 bases, with 7 bases remaining between them. CDR3 in amino acids: CASRRQSTDTQYF. The CDR3 nucleotides read TGTGCCAGCAGGAGACAAAGCACAGATACGCAGTATTTT. Using reference TRBV5-4 and TRBJ2-3 for the parts outside the CDR3, the full variable domain is ETGVTQSPTHLIKTRGQQVTLRCSSQSGHNTVSWYQQALGQGPQFIFQYYREEENGRGNFPPRFSGLQFPNYSSELNVNALELDDSALYLCASRRQSTDTQYFGPGTRLTVL.

The rearrangement joins TRBV11-3 to TRBJ2-1; D is unresolved. The CDR3 has 16 residues. In germline, CDR1 is SGHNT, CDR2 YENEEA. The V and J ends lost 1 base and 4 bases respectively, with 14 bases between them. The CDR3 reads CASSLGVGVTYNEQFF. The CDR3 DNA reads as TGTGCCAGCAGCTTAGGGGTTGGGGTCACATACAATGAGCAGTTCTTC.

This chain joins TRBV28 and TRBJ1-5; 9 bases align to TRBD1. The CDR3 length is 15 residues. In germline, CDR1 is MDHEN, CDR2 SYDVKM. V lost 5 bases and J lost 7; bases outside the gene matches: 9. CDR3 coding DNA: TGTGCCAGCAGTCTCCGGGACAGGGTCCAACAGCCCCAGCATTTT. Translation gives CASSLRDRVQQPQHF.

This chain uses TRBV29-1 with TRBJ2-7, with D uncertain. V was clipped by 5 bases and J by 2 bases, with 16 bases between them. Germline CDR1 SQVTM, CDR2 ANQGSEA. The CDR3 runs to 14 residues. CDR3 residues: CSVILAPATYEQYF. The CDR3 bases are TGCAGCGTTATATTGGCTCCCGCTACCTACGAGCAGTACTTC.

This clone was detected only once. V usage is TRBV7-9 and J usage is TRBJ2-7; TRBD2 is a possible D gene (6 bases). CDR1 SEHNR and CDR2 FQNEAQ come from the germline V gene (reference sequence). The CDR3 is 13 amino acids. The germline V and J ends were trimmed by 5 bases and 2 bases, with 10 bases remaining between them. The DNA for the CDR3 is TGTGCCAGCAGCCTGGGGGAGGCCTACGAGCAGTACTTC. This translates into CASSLGEAYEQYF.

The V and J genes are TRBV5-4 and TRBJ1-1; 9 positions match TRBD1. CDR1 and CDR2 from the germline V gene are SGHNT and YYREEE (reference sequence). Unmatched junction bases numbered 7, after V lost 1 base and J lost 3 bases. This CDR3 has 16 amino acids. The CDR3 region has the DNA TGTGCCAGCAGCTTGCCTGACAGGGGGGGGGACACTGAAGCTTTCTTT. Translation gives CASSLPDRGGDTEAFF.